These 17 T cell receptor beta chains originate from one sample sequenced in a study of cytomegalovirus exposure and HLA in healthy donors. The PCR contained 60 Vbeta and 13 Jbeta primers. Sequencing used immunoSEQ multiplex PCR; TCRdb keeps in-frame clones, though not all of them. The specimen's table records 130,000 to 150,000 clones. The sequencing input was PBMCs. The receptors stem from a male donor in good health and CMV-seronegative.

The V gene is TRBV28, the J gene TRBJ1-4, with D perhaps matching TRBD1 (5 bases). The CDR3 has 11 amino acids. Germline assignment: CDR1 MDHEN and CDR2 SYDVKM. V was trimmed by 6 bases and J by 12 bases, leaving 11 bases between them. As DNA, the CDR3 is TGTGCCAGCAGCCCCGGGGGTGAACTGTTTTTT. As protein: CASSPGGELFF.

This sequence joins TRBV13 and TRBJ2-2, with D maybe TRBD2 (6 bases). Germline V lookup: CDR1 PRHDT, CDR2 FYEKMQ (reference sequence). V shed 5 bases and J shed 0 bases, with 13 bases lying between them. The CDR3 runs to 16 residues. The CDR3 protein is CASSGSGTSNTGELFF. The CDR3 DNA follows: TGTGCCAGCAGCGGGTCCGGGACTTCGAACACCGGGGAGCTGTTTTTT.

V usage is TRBV4-2 and J usage is TRBJ1-6; D possibly corresponds to TRBD1 (5 bases). CDR1 and CDR2 (germline): LGHNA, YNFKEQ. This CDR3 spans 15 amino acids. Trimming removed 4 bases from V and 9 bases from J, with 16 bases in between. In DNA form, the CDR3 reads TGTGCCAGCAGCCCCCTTCCCGGAAGGGGTTCACCCCTCCACTTT. As protein: CASSPLPGRGSPLHF.

The V call is TRBV29-1, the J call TRBJ2-5; 10 bases match TRBD2. Germline V gene data show CDR1 as SQVTM and CDR2 as ANQGSEA. V was clipped by 7 bases and J by 7 bases; unmatched bases: 15. This CDR3 spans 15 amino acids. CDR3 residues: CSAAGLAGARGTQYF. In DNA, the CDR3 is TGCAGCGCGGCGGGGCTAGCGGGGGCCAGAGGGACCCAGTACTTC.

V is TRBV19 and J is TRBJ1-5, with no clear D. Looked up from germline, CDR1 is LNHDA and CDR2 is SQIVND (reference sequence). This CDR3 has 15 residues. The V end lost 3 bases, the J end lost 1 base, and 10 bases lay between the germline ends. The CDR3 loop is CASSIWPVSNQPQHF. Written as DNA, the CDR3 is TGTGCCAGTAGTATCTGGCCAGTCAGCAATCAGCCCCAGCATTTT. Together with reference TRBV19 and TRBJ1-5, the CDR3 gives the full variable domain: DGGITQSPKYLFRKEGQNVTLSCEQNLNHDAMYWYRQDPGQGLRLIYYSQIVNDFQKGDIAEGYSVSREKKESFPLTVTSAQKNPTAFYLCASSIWPVSNQPQHFGDGTRLSIL.

The genes are TRBV2 and TRBJ1-5; perhaps TRBD1 as D (5 bases). Trimming shortened V by 6 bases and J by 5 bases, and 17 bases separated the two germline ends. Germline-derived CDR1 and CDR2 are SNHLY and FYNNEI. This CDR3 region has 15 residues. The CDR3 is CASRQGVIAYQPQHF. DNA for the CDR3: TGTGCCAGCAGGCAGGGCGTAATAGCTTATCAGCCCCAGCATTTT.

The rearrangement uses TRBV29-1 and TRBJ2-3; 16 bases are a match to TRBD2. V lost 6 bases, J lost 6 bases, and 3 bases stayed unmatched. This CDR3 is built from 14 residues. The V gene's germline CDR1 is SQVTM and CDR2 ANQGSEA. CDR3 in DNA: TGCAGCGTGTGGGGACTAGCGGGAGGGGATACGCAGTATTTT. Protein: CSVWGLAGGDTQYF.

The chain is built from TRBV27 and TRBJ1-3, with D possibly TRBD1 on 5 matching bases. CDR3 length equals 14 residues. V was pared by 5 bases and J by 0 bases, with 8 bases between. The germline V gene encodes CDR1 MNHEY and CDR2 SMNVEV (reference sequence). DNA for the CDR3: TGTGCCAGCAGTCGAGACAGCTCTGGAAACACCATATATTTT. This gives the protein CASSRDSSGNTIYF.

V gene TRBV4-3 combines with J gene TRBJ1-1; 8 bases fit TRBD1. This CDR3 has 17 residues. The germline V gene has CDR1 LGHNA and CDR2 YSLEER. J lost 0 bases, V lost 1 base, and 7 bases had no gene match. The CDR3 is CASSQGAGGDLNTEAFF. The CDR3 nucleotides are TGCGCCAGCAGCCAAGGAGCAGGGGGCGACCTGAACACTGAAGCTTTCTTT.

The CDR3 sequence is CASSSSSTGHTEAFF. The DNA for the CDR3 is TGTGCCAGCAGCTCCTCCTCTACAGGGCACACTGAAGCTTTCTTT. The chain links TRBV11-2 to TRBJ1-1; TRBD1 is a possible D gene (6 bases). Germline lookup yields CDR1 SGHAT and CDR2 FQNNGV. This CDR3 contains 15 residues. The V end was cut by 4 bases, the J end by 3 bases, with 15 bases between.

The rearrangement links TRBV5-1 to TRBJ1-1; perhaps TRBD1 as D (5 bases). This CDR3 has 13 residues. With 2 bases removed from V and 3 bases from J, the gap between germline ends came to 8 bases. CDR1 is SGHRS, CDR2 YFSETQ, per germline. In DNA, the CDR3 is TGCGCCAGCAGCTTTTGGGGGGACACTGAAGCTTTCTTT. Translating gives CASSFWGDTEAFF.

This CDR3 is CASSFGGLADASYEQYF. CDR3 DNA sequence: TGTGCCAGTAGTTTCGGGGGACTAGCGGATGCTTCCTACGAGCAGTACTTC. The chain joins TRBV19 to TRBJ2-7; the match to TRBD2 covers 11 bases. V was pared by 5 bases and J by 1 base, with 10 bases of the junction left unmatched. Germline lookup yields CDR1 LNHDA and CDR2 SQIVND (reference sequence). The CDR3 length is 17 residues.

The chain couples TRBV30 to TRBJ1-1; 7 bases match TRBD1. From germline, CDR1 is GTSNPN and CDR2 SVGIG (reference sequence). Trimming cost V 3 bases and J 12 bases; bases outside gene matches: 4. The CDR3 is 10 residues long. The CDR3 region is CAWRRDRTFF. The CDR3 DNA is TGTGCCTGGAGACGGGACAGAACTTTCTTT.

A word on this clone: The sample contains more than one DNA sequence encoding this CDR3. The chain is built from TRBV30 and TRBJ1-5; 8 bases align to TRBD1. Trimming cost V 3 bases and J 6 bases; bases outside gene matches: 7. The CDR3 sequence is 14 residues long. Germline V gene data show CDR1 as GTSNPN and CDR2 as SVGIG (reference sequence). The CDR3 spells CAWSLDRGGQPQHF. The CDR3 DNA is TGTGCCTGGAGCCTTGACAGGGGAGGTCAGCCCCAGCATTTT.

The chain recombines TRBV9 with TRBJ2-2; possible D gene TRBD2, 5 bases. V was cut by 2 bases and J by 5 bases, with 16 bases left in between. This CDR3 comprises 16 residues. Germline loops: CDR1 SGDLS, CDR2 YYNGEE. The chain's CDR3 is CASSVATAPGTGELFF. The CDR3 bases are TGTGCCAGCAGCGTTGCCACCGCTCCGGGGACCGGGGAGCTGTTTTTT.

The chain links TRBV5-1 to TRBJ2-5; D remains ambiguous. The CDR3 contains 13 residues. Trimming left V 3 bases short and J 4 bases short, with 10 bases between. CDR1 is SGHRS, CDR2 YFSETQ, per germline. The CDR3 nucleotides are TGCGCCAGCAGCTCCAATCGGAGAGAGACCCAGTACTTC. Its translation is CASSSNRRETQYF.

This chain joins TRBV7-6 and TRBJ2-2; perhaps TRBD1 as D (6 bases). The CDR3 spans 14 residues. Per the germline V gene, CDR1 is SGHVS and CDR2 is FNYEAQ. Trimming took 3 bases from V and 3 from J, leaving 8 bases between them. The CDR3 region has the DNA TGTGCCAGCAGCTTGACAGGATACACCGGGGAGCTGTTTTTT. This sequence encodes CASSLTGYTGELFF.